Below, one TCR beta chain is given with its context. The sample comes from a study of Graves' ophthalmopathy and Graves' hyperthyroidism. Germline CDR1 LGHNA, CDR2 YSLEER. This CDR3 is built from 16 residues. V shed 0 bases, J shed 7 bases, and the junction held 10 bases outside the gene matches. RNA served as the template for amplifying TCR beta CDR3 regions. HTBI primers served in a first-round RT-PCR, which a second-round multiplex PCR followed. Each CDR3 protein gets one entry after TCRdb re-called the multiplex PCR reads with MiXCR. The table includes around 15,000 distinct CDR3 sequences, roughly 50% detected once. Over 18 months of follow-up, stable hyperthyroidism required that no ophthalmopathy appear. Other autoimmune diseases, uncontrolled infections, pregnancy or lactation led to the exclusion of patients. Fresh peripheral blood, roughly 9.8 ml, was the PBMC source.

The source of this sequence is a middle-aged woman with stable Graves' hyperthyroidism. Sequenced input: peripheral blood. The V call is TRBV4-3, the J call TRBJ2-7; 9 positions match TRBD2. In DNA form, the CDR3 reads TGCGCCAGCAGCCAAGATCTTGGCGGGGGGGCCGAAGAGCAGTACTTC. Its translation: CASSQDLGGGAEEQYF.